These 19 T cell receptor beta chains originate from one sample sequenced in a study of blood T cell repertoires in COVID-19. Using immunoSEQ multiplex PCR, the repertoire was profiled, and TCRdb retains in-frame clones only, with some absent. The sample includes about 190,000 clones, roughly 78% of them seen just once. The sequencing input was peripheral blood. These receptors all come from a woman of 80 years or more with active or convalescent COVID-19.

This clone appeared a few times. The chain is built from TRBV27 and TRBJ1-1; D is perhaps TRBD1 (6 bases). The V end lost 5 bases, the J end lost 0 bases, and 22 bases lay between the germline ends. The CDR3 consists of 18 residues. CDR1 and CDR2 (germline): MNHEY, SMNVEV (reference sequence). CDR3: CASSPTDDRLIMNTEAFF. Here the CDR3 DNA reads TGTGCCAGCAGTCCCACCGACGACAGGTTGATAATGAACACTGAAGCTTTCTTT.

V and J are TRBV6-5 and TRBJ1-1, with D tentatively TRBD1 (5 bases). Looked up from germline, CDR1 is MNHEY and CDR2 is SVGAGI. The CDR3 length is 13 residues. V was shortened by 2 bases and J by 3 bases, with 7 bases between the two germline ends. The DNA of the CDR3 is TGTGCCAGCAGTTACGTCAGGGACACTGAAGCTTTCTTT. Translated: CASSYVRDTEAFF.

This clone came up once. V gene TRBV28 combines with J gene TRBJ1-1; 7 bases line up with TRBD1. This CDR3 spans 13 amino acids. CDR1 is MDHEN and CDR2 is SYDVKM in the germline V gene. With V trimmed by 10 bases and J by 0 bases, 5 bases remained unmatched. The CDR3 DNA is TGTGCCAACGAGGGACAGCTGAACACTGAAGCTTTCTTT. Amino acid sequence: CANEGQLNTEAFF.

The rearrangement links TRBV4-1 to TRBJ2-7, with D perhaps matching TRBD2 (6 bases). Germline V gene lookup returns CDR1 MGHRA and CDR2 YSYEKL. The CDR3 is made up of 15 amino acids. Trimming took 1 base from V and 4 from J, leaving 14 bases between them. The chain's CDR3 is CASSQVDGGSYEQYF. CDR3 nucleotide sequence: TGCGCCAGCAGCCAAGTCGACGGGGGTTCTTACGAGCAGTACTTC.

The genes are TRBV24-1 and TRBJ1-2; 12 bases match TRBD1. V shed 3 bases, J shed 4 bases, and the junction held 5 bases outside the gene matches. The germline gives CDR1 KGHDR, CDR2 SFDVKD. This CDR3 is 16 amino acids long. For the CDR3, the DNA is TGTGCCACCAGTGATCCCGGGACAGGGGGCTTCTATGGCTACACCTTC. Its protein product is CATSDPGTGGFYGYTF.

CDR3 coding DNA: TGTGCCAGCAGTTACTCCCCCTACCGGGGGGAATATACAGATACGCAGTATTTT. Its translation is CASSYSPYRGEYTDTQYF. The chain combines TRBV6-2 or TRBV6-3 with TRBJ2-3; 7 bases map to TRBD2. Germline lookup yields CDR1 MNHEY and CDR2 SVGEGT. The CDR3 is made up of 18 amino acids. J lost 3 bases, V lost 0 bases, and 12 bases had no gene match.

This sequence joins TRBV3-1 (or the pseudogene TRBV3-2) and TRBJ2-3, with 13 bases lining up with TRBD2. The CDR3 is 15 residues long. Trimming at V came to 2 bases and at J to 5 bases, leaving 1 base not matched to a gene. Germline V gives CDR1 LGHDT, CDR2 YNNKEL (reference sequence). CDR3: CASSQTSGGGDTQYF. The CDR3 region has the DNA TGTGCCAGCAGCCAAACTAGCGGGGGGGGAGATACGCAGTATTTT.

This chain uses TRBV2 with TRBJ1-4; TRBD1 might be the D (5 bases). The V gene's germline CDR1 is SNHLY and CDR2 FYNNEI. The CDR3 has 14 residues. V was cut by 4 bases and J by 5 bases, with 11 bases left in between. The CDR3 bases are TGTGCCAGCAGTGTTTCAGGGAAAAATGAAAAACTGTTTTTT. It encodes CASSVSGKNEKLFF.

J is TRBJ1-6 and V is TRBV30, with D possibly TRBD1 on 5 matching bases. Trimming pared 3 bases from V and 10 bases from J, leaving 16 bases between. Germline V gene data show CDR1 as GTSNPN and CDR2 as SVGIG (reference sequence). The CDR3 runs 14 residues. The CDR3 spells CAWRSGGSGSPLHF. CDR3 in DNA: TGTGCCTGGAGGTCGGGGGGATCGGGATCACCCCTCCACTTT.

The J gene is TRBJ2-7, the V gene TRBV25-1; 7 bases match TRBD2. V lost 1 base and J lost 1; bases outside the gene matches: 4. Germline loops: CDR1 MGHDK, CDR2 SYGVNS. This CDR3 spans 15 amino acids. CDR3 residues: CASSESGRGSYEQYF. The CDR3 nucleotides read TGTGCCAGCAGTGAATCGGGGAGGGGATCCTACGAGCAGTACTTC.

This clone came up a few times. This CDR3 is CASMSFQPQHF. The CDR3 region has the DNA TGTGCCAGCATGTCTTTTCAGCCCCAGCATTTT. The rearrangement joins TRBV28 to TRBJ1-5; no clear D. The germline gives CDR1 MDHEN, CDR2 SYDVKM. The CDR3 is 11 residues long. Trimming shortened V by 7 bases and J by 6 bases, and 7 bases separated the two germline ends.

This clone was recorded a few times. The chain carries TRBV12-3 or TRBV12-4 and TRBJ2-1; no definite D call. The CDR3 totals 13 residues. Between the trimmed V and J ends, which lost 7 bases and 7 bases, there was a span of 14 bases. In DNA form, the CDR3 reads TGTGCCAGCACCACCCTCGTGAGGAATGAGCAGTTCTTC. The encoded protein is CASTTLVRNEQFF.

This clone has only one observation. The V gene is TRBV7-2, the J gene TRBJ2-2, with D tentatively TRBD2 (6 bases). Germline V gene sequence: CDR1 SGHTA, CDR2 FQGNSA. The V end lost 5 bases, the J end lost 7 bases, and 17 bases lay between the germline ends. CDR3 length: 15 amino acids. The CDR3 reads CASSQFGQGGGELFF. CDR3 coding DNA: TGTGCCAGCAGCCAGTTTGGGCAGGGAGGCGGGGAGCTGTTTTTT.

The CDR3 sequence is CASSPTDTQYF. The CDR3 DNA is TGTGCCAGCTCACCAACTGATACGCAGTATTTT. The gene calls are TRBV18 and TRBJ2-3; D uncertain. Germline-derived CDR1 and CDR2 are KGHSH and LQKENI. The ends were cut back, 2 bases at V and 6 bases at J, with 3 bases in the middle. The CDR3 loop spans 11 amino acids.

This chain links TRBV30 with TRBJ1-6; 7 bases map to TRBD1. Germline trimming cut 3 bases from V and 4 bases from J; bases unmatched to any gene: 9. CDR3 length: 16 amino acids. Germline V gene data show CDR1 as GTSNPN and CDR2 as SVGIG (reference sequence). The CDR3 DNA sequence: TGTGCCTGGAGGGGACCGGGACAGACTTATAATTCACCCCTCCACTTT. As protein: CAWRGPGQTYNSPLHF.

V gene TRBV18 combines with J gene TRBJ1-4; TRBD1 aligns across 7 bases. The CDR3 extends over 16 amino acids. J was trimmed by 7 bases and V by 3 bases; bases with no gene match: 11. Germline-derived CDR1 and CDR2 are KGHSH and LQKENI. The CDR3 DNA sequence: TGTGCCAGCTCACCGACAGGGACCCAAGGGAGTGAAAAACTGTTTTTT. Translated, it gives CASSPTGTQGSEKLFF.

This clone was detected once. This chain links TRBV19 with TRBJ2-7; 11 positions agree with TRBD1. The junction had 6 bases not matched to a gene; V was cut back by 5 bases and J by 6 bases. The CDR3 consists of 14 residues. Per the germline V gene, CDR1 is LNHDA and CDR2 is SQIVND (reference sequence). The CDR3 coding sequence is TGTGCCAGTAGTTGGGACAGGGGGTATGGCGAGCAGTACTTC. This encodes CASSWDRGYGEQYF.

V gene TRBV5-4 combines with J gene TRBJ2-7, with D perhaps TRBD1 (5 bases). Germline V gives CDR1 SGHNT, CDR2 YYREEE (reference sequence). This CDR3 contains 13 residues. The V end lost 2 bases, the J end lost 2 bases, and 8 bases lay between the germline ends. CDR3 residues: CASSFDRAYEQYF. DNA of the CDR3: TGTGCCAGCAGCTTTGACAGAGCCTACGAGCAGTACTTC.

V and J are TRBV6-1 and TRBJ1-1; 8 bases are a match to TRBD1. This CDR3 is 15 amino acids long. Germline CDR1 reads MNHNS; CDR2 reads SASEGT. The V gene end was trimmed by 3 bases and the J gene end by 0 bases; junction bases not matched to a gene: 3. The CDR3 sequence is CASSETGAMNTEAFF. CDR3 sequence (DNA): TGTGCCAGCAGTGAGACAGGGGCTATGAACACTGAAGCTTTCTTT.